This T cell receptor (beta chain) was identified during a study of glioma-infiltrating T cells after dendritic cell vaccination. Overall study context: Post-vaccination tumor came from repeat resection after recurrence; five pre/post pairs existed.

This table comes from immunoSEQ multiplex PCR, and its TCRdb copy is limited to in-frame clones, with some not included. The repertoire holds about 2,600 clones, 65% to 90% seen once, with 10% in the top ten. Noted time point: after dendritic cell vaccination, including at tumor progression/relapse. The vaccine used monocyte-derived dendritic cells pulsed overnight with autologous tumor lysate. Three intradermal dendritic cell vaccine injections were given every two weeks. V was shortened by 3 bases and J by 5 bases, with 13 bases between the two germline ends. This CDR3 comprises 13 residues. Per germline, CDR1 GTSNPN and CDR2 SVGIG (reference sequence).

The chain has TRBV30 and TRBJ2-5; D may be TRBD1 (6 bases). This sequence was found in a human donor with glioblastoma. Sample: tumor tissue, taken after dendritic cell vaccination. CDR3 region: CAWRLTGSETQYF. The DNA of the CDR3 is TGTGCCTGGAGGTTAACAGGGAGCGAGACCCAGTACTTC. Drawing the rest from reference TRBV30 and TRBJ2-5, the complete variable domain is SQTIHQWPATLVQPVGSPLSLECTVEGTSNPNLYWYRQAAGRGLQLLFYSVGIGQISSEVPQNLSASRPQDRQFILSSKKLLLSDSGFYLCAWRLTGSETQYFGPGTRLLVL.